A selection of T cell receptor beta chains follows, all from one sample in a study of T cell responses to AZD1222 COVID-19 vaccine. Some clones are missing from TCRdb's copy, which holds only in-frame ones; the method was immunoSEQ multiplex PCR. The sample shows about 140,000 clones, more than 85% of them seen only once. The source material was peripheral blood, sampled on day 0 of AZD1222 vaccination. The receptors derive from an adult in good health. CDR3s include the opening cysteine and the closing phenylalanine or tryptophan. A D gene is named only where the DNA matches it firmly. Size is omitted from some rows. Given values are once, few, many or a class for expanded clones.

TRBJ2-7,TRBD1,TRBV7-9,once,CASSSGDRAYEQYF,TGTGCCAGCAGCTCTGGGGACAGGGCCTACGAGCAGTACTTC
TRBJ2-5,TRBD2,TRBV6-5,NA,CASSLRPSGSQETQYF,TGTGCCAGCAGTTTAAGGCCTAGCGGGAGCCAAGAGACCCAGTACTTC
TRBJ1-5,NA,TRBV6-4,once,CASSDGNRELENCQPQHF,TGTGCCAGCAGTGACGGAAACAGGGAACTGGAGAATTGTCAGCCCCAGCATTTT
TRBJ1-5,NA,TRBV6-1,NA,CASVGGLGNQPQHF,TGTGCCAGCGTCGGGGGGCTTGGCAATCAGCCCCAGCATTTT
TRBJ2-2,TRBD1,TRBV30,NA,CACRTGATGELFF,TGTGCCTGCAGAACAGGGGCCACCGGGGAGCTGTTTTTT
TRBJ1-1,NA,TRBV7-2,NA,CASSFLSRGANTEAFF,TGTGCCAGCAGCTTCTTATCGAGAGGGGCAAACACTGAAGCTTTCTTT
TRBJ1-6,NA,TRBV4-3,NA,CASSQDRLNNSPLHF,TGCGCCAGCAGCCAAGATCGGCTAAATAATTCACCCCTCCACTTT
TRBJ2-5,TRBD2,TRBV6-5,NA,CASSPRTSGSETQYF,TGTGCCAGCAGTCCAAGGACTAGCGGGAGTGAGACCCAGTACTTC
TRBJ2-7,TRBD2,TRBV3-1/TRBV3-2,NA,CASRMTSQPYEQYF,TGTGCCAGCAGAATGACTAGCCAACCTTACGAGCAGTACTTC
TRBJ2-1,NA,TRBV7-2,NA,CASSLGQSQYNEQFF,TGTGCCAGCAGCCTCGGACAGTCCCAGTACAATGAGCAGTTCTTC
TRBJ1-5,NA,TRBV6-5,NA,CASSRLPSNQPQHF,TGTGCCAGCAGCAGACTACCTAGCAATCAGCCCCAGCATTTT
TRBJ2-7,NA,TRBV29-1,NA,CSVGGTGRSYEQYF,TGCAGCGTTGGTGGGACGGGCCGCTCCTACGAGCAGTACTTC
TRBJ2-2,NA,TRBV25-1,NA,CASSEFRTGTGELFF,TGTGCCAGCAGTGAATTCCGAACTGGCACCGGGGAGCTGTTTTTT
TRBJ2-5,TRBD1,TRBV7-9,NA,CASRTGTGKETQYF,TGTGCCAGCAGGACCGGGACAGGGAAAGAGACCCAGTACTTC
TRBJ1-3,TRBD1,TRBV6-1,NA,CASSEALRGGTGAGNTIYF,TGTGCCAGCAGTGAAGCGCTTCGAGGGGGCACAGGGGCCGGAAACACCATATATTTT
TRBJ1-4,NA,TRBV15,once,CATSRDKGRVAAEKLFF,TGTGCCACCAGCAGAGATAAGGGGAGGGTGGCAGCTGAAAAACTGTTTTTT
TRBJ1-1,TRBD1,TRBV5-5,once,CASSNWDRGLNTEAFF,TGTGCCAGCAGCAACTGGGACAGGGGGCTAAACACTGAAGCTTTCTTT
TRBJ1-5,NA,TRBV6-6,NA,CASKGGLGNSNQPQHF,TGTGCCAGCAAGGGGGGGCTGGGAAATAGCAATCAGCCCCAGCATTTT
TRBJ2-1,NA,TRBV12-3/TRBV12-4,NA,CASSLVGLNEQFF,TGTGCCAGCAGTTTAGTAGGACTGAATGAGCAGTTCTTC
TRBJ1-4,NA,TRBV6-5,once,CASRLGGTNEKLFF,TGTGCCAGCAGACTGGGGGGCACTAATGAAAAACTGTTTTTT
TRBJ1-2,TRBD1,TRBV25-1,NA,CASRGGTGFYGYTF,TGTGCCAGCAGGGGGGGGACAGGGTTCTATGGCTACACCTTC
TRBJ1-1,NA,TRBV30,once,CAWTVGGAGTEAFF,TGTGCCTGGACCGTGGGGGGGGCTGGCACTGAAGCTTTCTTT
TRBJ2-5,TRBD2,TRBV19,NA,CASSIVGTRGETQYF,TGTGCCAGTAGTATAGTAGGGACTAGGGGCGAGACCCAGTACTTC
TRBJ1-2,NA,TRBV6-2/TRBV6-3,NA,CASSPGLSFYGYTF,TGTGCCAGCAGTCCCGGTCTTAGTTTCTATGGCTACACCTTC
TRBJ1-6,TRBD1,TRBV4-1,NA,CASSQVRDRASPLHF,TGCGCCAGCAGCCAAGTCCGGGACAGGGCTTCACCCCTCCACTTT
TRBJ2-2,NA,TRBV5-1,NA,CASSTRTVDTGELFF,TGCGCCAGCAGCACACGGACAGTCGACACCGGGGAGCTGTTTTTT
TRBJ2-3,TRBD2,TRBV28,NA,CASSQGTNPDTQYF,TGTGCCAGCAGTCAAGGGACTAACCCAGATACGCAGTATTTT
TRBJ1-1,NA,TRBV28,NA,CASSSRYPTEAFF,TGTGCCAGCAGTTCAAGGTATCCCACTGAAGCTTTCTTT
TRBJ1-5,NA,TRBV19,NA,CASTDGAGDSNQPQHF,TGTGCCAGTACTGACGGGGCCGGGGATAGCAATCAGCCCCAGCATTTT
TRBJ2-5,TRBD2,TRBV11-3,NA,CASSLTSGSPTQYF,TGTGCCAGCAGCTTAACTAGCGGGAGTCCGACCCAGTACTTC
TRBJ1-1,NA,TRBV5-1,NA,CASSLDRGGGFDGEAFF,TGCGCCAGCAGCTTGGACCGGGGAGGGGGGTTCGATGGTGAAGCTTTCTTT
TRBJ1-2,NA,TRBV28,NA,CASSFTGGGITF,TGTGCCAGCAGTTTCACCGGCGGAGGAATCACCTTC
TRBJ2-3,NA,TRBV25-1,NA,CASTLRGGSTDTQYF,TGTGCCAGCACCCTAAGAGGGGGAAGCACAGATACGCAGTATTTT
TRBJ1-2,NA,TRBV29-1,NA,CSVQAANYGYTF,TGCAGCGTACAAGCCGCCAACTATGGCTACACCTTC
TRBJ2-3,NA,TRBV2,NA,CASMFWRDTDTQYF,TGTGCCAGCATGTTCTGGCGAGATACAGATACGCAGTATTTT
TRBJ1-5,NA,TRBV4-2,NA,CASSQVWASNQPQHF,TGTGCCAGCAGCCAAGTCTGGGCTAGCAATCAGCCCCAGCATTTT
TRBJ2-1,TRBD2,TRBV30,once,CAWSVRGLAGPYNEQFF,TGTGCCTGGAGTGTACGAGGACTAGCGGGGCCTTACAATGAGCAGTTCTTC
TRBJ1-2,NA,TRBV10-3,NA,CAITGGSTDWRYGYTF,TGTGCCATCACTGGGGGTTCGACAGATTGGCGCTATGGCTACACCTTC
TRBJ1-3,NA,TRBV19,NA,CASSIGGDGNTIYF,TGTGCCAGTAGTATAGGGGGAGATGGAAACACCATATATTTT
TRBJ2-2,NA,TRBV18,NA,CASSTAQAGELFF,TGTGCCAGCTCTACAGCCCAGGCCGGGGAGCTGTTTTTT
TRBJ1-3,NA,TRBV5-1,NA,CASSLDLGGAGNTIYF,TGCGCCAGCAGCTTGGATCTCGGGGGAGCTGGAAACACCATATATTTT
TRBJ2-7,NA,TRBV28,NA,CASRAGSGNYEQYF,TGTGCCAGCAGGGCGGGGTCGGGCAATTACGAGCAGTACTTC
TRBJ2-1,NA,TRBV9,NA,CASSVSSQGGDEQFF,TGTGCCAGCAGCGTGAGCAGTCAGGGGGGCGATGAGCAGTTCTTC
TRBJ2-7,TRBD1,TRBV18,NA,CASSPLGPGTGMDEQYF,TGTGCCAGCTCACCACTGGGCCCGGGGACAGGGATGGATGAGCAGTACTTC
TRBJ2-1,NA,TRBV7-8,NA,CASSPGLNEQFF,TGTGCCAGCAGCCCTGGACTGAATGAGCAGTTCTTC
TRBJ2-7,TRBD1,TRBV9,few,CASSVAPGQGASGTSEQYF,TGTGCCAGCAGCGTAGCACCGGGACAGGGGGCTAGCGGGACTAGTGAGCAGTACTTC
TRBJ2-7,TRBD2,TRBV30,NA,CAWSSGEGYEQYF,TGTGCCTGGAGTAGCGGGGAGGGCTACGAGCAGTACTTC
TRBJ2-1,NA,TRBV10-1,NA,CASSRGGSYNEQFF,TGCGCCAGCAGTCGGGGCGGCTCCTACAATGAGCAGTTCTTC
TRBJ2-7,TRBD2,TRBV5-1,NA,CASSLDGASGYEQYF,TGCGCCAGCAGCTTGGATGGGGCTAGCGGCTACGAGCAGTACTTC
TRBJ2-7,NA,TRBV7-9,NA,CASSLNSPGEQYF,TGTGCCAGCAGCTTAAATAGTCCGGGGGAGCAGTACTTC
TRBJ2-5,NA,TRBV28,NA,CASSPGGGQETQYF,TGTGCCAGCAGCCCTGGGGGCGGACAAGAGACCCAGTACTTC
TRBJ1-1,NA,TRBV5-1,NA,CASSTSGLENTEAFF,TGCGCCAGCAGCACCTCGGGGTTGGAGAACACTGAAGCTTTCTTT